This T cell receptor (beta chain) stems from a study of OX40 agonist ivuxolimab in advanced cancers. Overall study findings and caveats: CD8+ T cells (on average) carried more expanded clones than CD4+ T cells. CD4+ and CD8+ T cells in blood underwent clonal expansion by week 6 at 0.1 to 3.0 mg/kg.

Samples of blood were obtained at baseline, on cycle 4 day 1, and on cycle 7 day 1. A note on this clone: As yet, its antigen is unknown. The junction differs from germline at one of its ends, possibly a read error.

Clones were sequenced by immunoSEQ multiplex PCR, and TCRdb holds only the in-frame ones, with some missing. The data contain 60,000 to 75,000 clones, 85% of them seen just once; the ten biggest clones take up roughly 6.1%. CDR1 SSHAT and CDR2 FNYEAQ come from the germline V gene (reference sequence). The CDR3 runs 15 residues. Sequencing was performed on CD4+ or CD8+ T cells sorted from blood, taken in a trial of the OX40 agonist ivuxolimab. The chain links TRBV7-7 to TRBJ2-5; TRBD1 is a possible D gene (6 bases). The clonotype comes from an adult with an advanced solid tumor such as melanoma, head and neck, liver or kidney cancer. CDR3 loop: CASSLVTGEKETQYF. The CDR3 bases are TGTGCTAGCAGCTTAGTGACAGGAGAGAAAGAGACCCAGTACTTC.